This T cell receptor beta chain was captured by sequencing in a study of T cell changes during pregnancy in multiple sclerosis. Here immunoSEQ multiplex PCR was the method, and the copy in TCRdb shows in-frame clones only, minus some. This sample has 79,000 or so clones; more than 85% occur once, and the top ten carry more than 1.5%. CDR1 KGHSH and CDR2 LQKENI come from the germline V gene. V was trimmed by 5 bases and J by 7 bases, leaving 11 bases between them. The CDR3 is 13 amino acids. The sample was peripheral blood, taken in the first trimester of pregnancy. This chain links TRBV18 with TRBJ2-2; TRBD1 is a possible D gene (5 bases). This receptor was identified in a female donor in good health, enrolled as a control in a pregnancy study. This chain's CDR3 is CASSIRVVGELFF. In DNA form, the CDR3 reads TGTGCCAGCTCAATCAGGGTTGTCGGGGAGCTGTTTTTT.